The present T cell receptor beta chain was sequenced within a study of identical twins. In regard to this clonotype: The antigen is not known.

Germline lookup yields CDR1 MNHNS and CDR2 SASEGT. Germline trimming cut 6 bases from V and 3 bases from J; bases unmatched to any gene: 5. CDR3 size: 14 residues. TCRdb processed the 5' RACE reads anew with MiXCR; each CDR3 protein has one entry. Here the sample spans roughly 720,000 distinct CDR3 sequences, around a sixth being singletons. Points from the study as a whole: The authors drew conclusions from cross-sectional statistical analysis rather than following the same donors.

These data also featured in a second study, about T cells expressing NK-cell markers.

The origin of this receptor is a woman aged 18-30 years in good health. V usage is TRBV6-1 and J usage is TRBJ2-1, with 7 bases that match TRBD2. Material for sequencing was PBMCs. The CDR3 is CASSPSGLYNEQFF. In DNA, the CDR3 is TGTGCCAGCAGCCCTAGCGGCCTCTACAATGAGCAGTTCTTC.